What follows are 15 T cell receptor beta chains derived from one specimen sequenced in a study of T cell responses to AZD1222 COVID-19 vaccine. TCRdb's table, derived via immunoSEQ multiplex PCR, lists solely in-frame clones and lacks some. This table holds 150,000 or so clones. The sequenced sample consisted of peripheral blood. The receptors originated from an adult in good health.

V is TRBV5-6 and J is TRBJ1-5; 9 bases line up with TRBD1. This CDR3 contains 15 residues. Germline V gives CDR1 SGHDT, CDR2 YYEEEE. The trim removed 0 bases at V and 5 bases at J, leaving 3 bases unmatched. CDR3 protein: CASSLGGQGYQPQHF. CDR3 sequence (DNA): TGTGCCAGCAGCTTGGGGGGACAGGGATATCAGCCCCAGCATTTT.

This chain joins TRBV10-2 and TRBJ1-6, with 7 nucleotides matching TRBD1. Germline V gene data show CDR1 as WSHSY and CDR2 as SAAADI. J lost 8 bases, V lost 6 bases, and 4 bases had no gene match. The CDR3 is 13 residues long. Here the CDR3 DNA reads TGCGCCAGCAGCGCCGACAGGGATTCACCCCTCCACTTT. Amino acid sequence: CASSADRDSPLHF.

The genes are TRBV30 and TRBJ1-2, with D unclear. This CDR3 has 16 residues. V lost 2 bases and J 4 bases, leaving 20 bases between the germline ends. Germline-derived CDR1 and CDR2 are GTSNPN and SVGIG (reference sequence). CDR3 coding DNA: TGTGCCTGGAGTTCCGGACCGTCTAGGACCCGCTATGGCTACACCTTC. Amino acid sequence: CAWSSGPSRTRYGYTF.

The CDR3 DNA reads as TGTGCCAGCAGTCACCTTGTAGGGACAGGGGCTCAGCCCCAGCATTTT. This codes for CASSHLVGTGAQPQHF. The V gene is TRBV2, the J gene TRBJ1-5; TRBD1 aligns across 10 bases. Losses at the gene ends were 5 bases for V and 6 bases for J; bases not matched to a gene: 10. In germline, CDR1 is SNHLY, CDR2 FYNNEI. The CDR3 contains 16 residues.

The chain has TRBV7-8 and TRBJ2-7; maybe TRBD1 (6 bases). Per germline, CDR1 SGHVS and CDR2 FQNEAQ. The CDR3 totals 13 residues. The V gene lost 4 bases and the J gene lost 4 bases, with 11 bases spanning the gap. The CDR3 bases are TGTGCCAGCAGCTCGAATAGGGGGTACGAGCAGTACTTC. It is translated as CASSSNRGYEQYF.

Written as DNA, the CDR3 is TGTGCCAGCAGCCAAGTAAGGGGCGAGCAGTACTTC. Its translation: CASSQVRGEQYF. The rearrangement links TRBV3-1 (or the pseudogene TRBV3-2) to TRBJ2-7; D perhaps matches TRBD1 (5 bases). This CDR3 comprises 12 residues. V was shortened by 1 base and J by 6 bases, with 7 bases between the two germline ends. Germline V gene lookup returns CDR1 LGHDT and CDR2 YNNKEL (reference sequence).

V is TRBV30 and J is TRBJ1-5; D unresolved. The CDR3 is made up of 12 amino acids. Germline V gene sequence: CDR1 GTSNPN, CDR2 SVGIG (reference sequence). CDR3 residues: CGPDYSNQPQHF. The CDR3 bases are TGTGGGCCCGATTATAGCAATCAGCCCCAGCATTTT.

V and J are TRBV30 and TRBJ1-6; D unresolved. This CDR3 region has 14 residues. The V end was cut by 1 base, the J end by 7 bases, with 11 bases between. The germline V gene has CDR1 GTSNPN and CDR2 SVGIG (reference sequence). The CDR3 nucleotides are TGTGCCTGGAGTGCTGGACTTGCAAATTCACCCCTCCACTTT. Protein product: CAWSAGLANSPLHF.

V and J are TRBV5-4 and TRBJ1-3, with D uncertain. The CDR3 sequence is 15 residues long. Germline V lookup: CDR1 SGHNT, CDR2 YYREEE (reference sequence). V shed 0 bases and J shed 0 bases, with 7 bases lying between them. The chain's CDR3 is CASSLEIDSGNTIYF. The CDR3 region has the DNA TGTGCCAGCAGCTTGGAAATAGACTCTGGAAACACCATATATTTT.

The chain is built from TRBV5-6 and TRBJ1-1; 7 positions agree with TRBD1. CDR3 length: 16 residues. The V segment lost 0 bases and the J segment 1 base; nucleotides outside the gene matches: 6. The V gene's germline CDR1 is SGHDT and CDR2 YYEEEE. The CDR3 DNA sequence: TGTGCCAGCAGCTTGGTAGGAGCAGGGGGGAACACTGAAGCTTTCTTT. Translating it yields CASSLVGAGGNTEAFF.

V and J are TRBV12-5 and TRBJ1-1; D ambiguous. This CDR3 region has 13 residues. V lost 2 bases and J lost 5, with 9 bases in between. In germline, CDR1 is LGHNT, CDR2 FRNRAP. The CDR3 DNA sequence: TGTGCTAGTGGTTTGTCCCTCGGTACTGAAGCTTTCTTT. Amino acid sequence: CASGLSLGTEAFF. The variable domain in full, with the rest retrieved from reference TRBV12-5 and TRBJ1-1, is DARVTQTPRHKVTEMGQEVTMRCQPILGHNTVFWYRQTMMQGLELLAYFRNRAPLDDSGMPKDRFSAEMPDATLATLKIQPSEPRDSAVYFCASGLSLGTEAFFGQGTRLTVV.

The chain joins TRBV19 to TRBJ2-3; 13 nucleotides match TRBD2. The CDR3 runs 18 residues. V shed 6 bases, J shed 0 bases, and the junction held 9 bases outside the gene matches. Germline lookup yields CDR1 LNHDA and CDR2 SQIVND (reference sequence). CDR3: CASSVTSGGAPSTDTQYF. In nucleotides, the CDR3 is TGTGCCAGTAGCGTCACTAGCGGGGGGGCCCCTAGCACAGATACGCAGTATTTT.

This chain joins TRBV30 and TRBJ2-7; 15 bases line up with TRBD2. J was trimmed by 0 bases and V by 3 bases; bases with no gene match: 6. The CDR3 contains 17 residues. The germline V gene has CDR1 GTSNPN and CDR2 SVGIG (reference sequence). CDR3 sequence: CAWRRTSGGVSSYEQYF. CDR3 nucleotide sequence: TGTGCCTGGAGGAGGACTAGCGGGGGGGTAAGCTCCTACGAGCAGTACTTC.

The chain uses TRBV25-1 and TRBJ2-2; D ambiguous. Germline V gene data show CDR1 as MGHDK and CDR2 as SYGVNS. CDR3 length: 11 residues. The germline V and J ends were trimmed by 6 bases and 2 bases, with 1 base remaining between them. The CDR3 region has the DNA TGTGCCAGCAGCAACACCGGGGAGCTGTTTTTT. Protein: CASSNTGELFF.

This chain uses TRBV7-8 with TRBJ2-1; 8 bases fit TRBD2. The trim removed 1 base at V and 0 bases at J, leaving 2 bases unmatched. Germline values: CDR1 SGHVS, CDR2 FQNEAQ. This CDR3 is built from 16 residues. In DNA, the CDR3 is TGTGCCAGCAGCTTAGGTGGGACTAGCTCCTACAATGAGCAGTTCTTC. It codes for CASSLGGTSSYNEQFF.